This T cell receptor (beta chain) came from a study of T-cell reconstitution after alpha-beta-depleted transplantation in children. Overall study results and limits: Diversity of TCRbeta at day 60 was high in some patients, arising from surviving recipient T cells and thymic progenitors. After one year, T-cell counts and TCRbeta diversity mostly came from new T cells. After transplant, at about two months, alpha-beta T cells were reportedly derived from several hundred expanded graft clones.

The CDR3 covers 16 residues. Trimming took 4 bases from V and 5 from J, leaving 21 bases between them. Germline CDR1 DFQATT, CDR2 SNEGSKA (reference sequence). The table lists this clonotype with a count of one. Its antigen is currently unknown. This sample's TCRbeta library carried unique molecular identifier barcodes. MiXCR, run by TCRdb on the PCR reads, gives a single entry per CDR3 protein. The table has around 450,000 distinct CDR3 sequences, over 40% seen once. The V and J genes are TRBV20-1 and TRBJ1-5, with TRBD1 as a possible D gene (5 bases). This sequence was found in a girl aged 2-9 years with aplastic anemia, due to receive a stem cell transplant. Sequencing was performed on PBMCs, taken before TCRalphabeta/CD19-depleted stem cell transplant. The CDR3 loop is CSATGLVLGGHQPQHF. The CDR3, as DNA: TGCAGTGCTACTGGGTTGGTCCTTGGGGGACATCAGCCCCAGCATTTT.